These T cell receptor beta chains were read from a single sample in a study of cytomegalovirus exposure and HLA in healthy donors. Repertoires were generated with immunoSEQ multiplex PCR, while TCRdb's copy carries only in-frame clones and drops some. In the table there are fewer than 120,000 clones, around 76% of which are singletons. The sequenced material came from PBMCs. The receptor set was obtained from a young man in good health and CMV-seropositive. The CDR3 runs from the conserved cysteine through the conserved F or W. D genes are given only for firm matches. Not all rows give a size; the values are once, few, many and, for expanded clones, a class.

size: few; length: 14; J: TRBJ2-7; D: .; V: TRBV4-3; DNA: TGCGCCAGCAGCCAAGACCCAGGCGCCTACGAGCAGTACTTC; CDR3: CASSQDPGAYEQYF
size: .; length: 15; J: TRBJ2-3; D: TRBD2; V: TRBV6-5; DNA: TGTGCCAGCAGTTACGAAGCGGGGGGGCCGGATACGCAGTATTTT; CDR3: CASSYEAGGPDTQYF
size: few; length: 15; J: TRBJ2-2; D: .; V: TRBV9; DNA: TGTGCCAGCAGCCCCGGGACACTGAACACCGGGGAGCTGTTTTTT; CDR3: CASSPGTLNTGELFF
size: .; length: 13; J: TRBJ2-7; D: TRBD2; V: TRBV6-5; DNA: TGTGCCAGCAGTTCGCGGGGGGTCTACGAGCAGTACTTC; CDR3: CASSSRGVYEQYF
size: few; length: 14; J: TRBJ1-4; D: .; V: TRBV13; DNA: TGTGCCAGCAGCTTGAGGGAGGGTAATGAAAAACTGTTTTTT; CDR3: CASSLREGNEKLFF
size: .; length: 15; J: TRBJ2-7; D: .; V: TRBV28; DNA: TGTGCCAGCAGTACCCCCCAGGATTTGGCGGGCGAGCAGTACTTC; CDR3: CASSTPQDLAGEQYF
size: .; length: 14; J: TRBJ2-7; D: TRBD1; V: TRBV7-6; DNA: TGTGCCAGCAGCGACACAGGGGTCACCTACGAGCAGTACTTC; CDR3: CASSDTGVTYEQYF
size: few; length: 14; J: TRBJ1-1; D: .; V: TRBV6-6; DNA: TGTGCCAGCAGTTCCGAACCAGGGCCCACTGAAGCTTTCTTT; CDR3: CASSSEPGPTEAFF
size: .; length: 15; J: TRBJ2-7; D: TRBD2; V: TRBV14; DNA: TGTGCCAGCAGCCCCGGGAGCGGGGGGGCAAACGAGCAGTACTTC; CDR3: CASSPGSGGANEQYF
size: .; length: 14; J: TRBJ1-1; D: .; V: TRBV30; DNA: TGTGCCTGGAGGGGAACAGGGATGAACACTGAAGCTTTCTTT; CDR3: CAWRGTGMNTEAFF
size: .; length: 16; J: TRBJ1-3; D: TRBD1; V: TRBV6-5; DNA: TGTGCCAGCAGTTACTCCGGGACAGGCTCTGGAAACACCATATATTTT; CDR3: CASSYSGTGSGNTIYF